This is a list of T cell receptor beta chains from one sample in a study of blood T cell repertoires in COVID-19. The method was immunoSEQ multiplex PCR; TCRdb's version includes in-frame clones alone and lacks a portion of them. Of around 120,000 clones listed, about nine tenths were seen once; the top ten hold 4% to 5%. Sequenced: peripheral blood. Source of these receptors: a man in his sixties with COVID-19, enrolled during active disease. Each CDR3 is given with its conserved first and last residue. D genes are given only for firm matches. Clone size is shown for a subset of rows, as once, few, many or a class of expanded clone.

j_call d_call clone_size cdr3_length v_call cdr3_aa cdr3_nt
TRBJ2-3 TRBD2 NA 13 TRBV2 CASTSGRADTQYF TGTGCCAGCACTAGCGGGAGAGCAGATACGCAGTATTTT
TRBJ2-1 TRBD2 NA 17 TRBV7-9 CASSPRLAGGIYNEQFF TGTGCCAGCAGCCCCAGACTAGCGGGAGGGATCTACAATGAGCAGTTCTTC
TRBJ1-1 TRBD1 NA 12 TRBV13 CASSNDRGEAFF TGTGCCAGCAGCAATGACAGGGGTGAAGCTTTCTTT
TRBJ2-6 NA NA 15 TRBV28 CASSSLYSGANVLTF TGTGCCAGCAGTTCACTGTACTCTGGGGCCAACGTCCTGACTTTC
TRBJ2-1 TRBD2 NA 18 TRBV4-2 CASSQEGLAGEVEAEQFF TGTGCCAGCAGCCAAGAGGGACTAGCGGGAGAAGTTGAAGCTGAGCAGTTCTTC
TRBJ2-7 TRBD1 NA 15 TRBV7-2 CASSRPGTGSYEQYF TGTGCCAGCAGCCGGCCCGGGACAGGGAGTTACGAGCAGTACTTC
TRBJ1-5 TRBD1 NA 15 TRBV24-1 CATSDQTGPNQPQHF TGTGCCACCAGTGATCAGACAGGGCCCAATCAGCCCCAGCATTTT
TRBJ1-4 NA NA 15 TRBV7-2 CASSLGVGGGEKLFF TGTGCCAGCAGCTTAGGTGTGGGGGGAGGCGAAAAACTGTTTTTT
TRBJ1-2 NA once 14 TRBV27 CASSPQITVYGYTF TGTGCCAGCAGCCCACAGATTACCGTCTATGGCTACACCTTC
TRBJ2-1 NA NA 14 TRBV6-5 CASVFPDRENEQFF TGTGCCAGCGTCTTTCCCGACCGGGAAAATGAGCAGTTCTTC
TRBJ2-2 TRBD2 few 14 TRBV5-1 CASTNSGRAGELFF TGCGCCAGCACCAATAGCGGGAGAGCAGGGGAGCTGTTTTTT
TRBJ2-1 TRBD1 NA 15 TRBV7-2 CASSLDGDRLDEQFF TGTGCCAGCAGCTTAGACGGGGACAGGTTGGATGAGCAGTTCTTC
TRBJ2-7 NA once 14 TRBV7-9 CASSPWAGQREQYF TGTGCCAGCAGCCCGTGGGCGGGTCAGCGCGAGCAGTACTTC
TRBJ2-1 NA NA 15 TRBV29-1 CSVQGGDGTYNEQFF TGCAGCGTTCAAGGGGGGGACGGGACCTACAATGAGCAGTTCTTC
TRBJ1-1 NA NA 14 TRBV4-1 CASSPSDEQTEAFF TGCGCCAGCAGCCCTTCGGATGAACAGACTGAAGCTTTCTTT
TRBJ1-5 TRBD1 NA 18 TRBV24-1 CATSDRRDSQGGNQPQHF TGTGCCACCAGTGATCGCCGGGACAGCCAAGGAGGCAATCAGCCCCAGCATTTT
TRBJ1-6 TRBD1 NA 15 TRBV18 CASSPGQGRYSPLHF TGTGCCAGCTCACCAGGACAGGGGAGGTATTCACCCCTCCACTTT
TRBJ2-7 NA NA 12 TRBV28 CASSLSGHEQYF TGTGCCAGCAGTTTGTCAGGGCACGAGCAGTACTTC
TRBJ2-7 NA NA 17 TRBV4-1 CASSQDQEAESSYEQYF TGCGCCAGCAGCCAAGATCAAGAAGCGGAGAGCTCCTACGAGCAGTACTTC
TRBJ2-7 NA NA 14 TRBV11-2 CASSLDSQNYEQYF TGTGCCAGCAGCTTAGATTCGCAGAACTACGAGCAGTACTTC
TRBJ2-3 TRBD2 once 14 TRBV29-1 CSACLAGDTDTQYF TGCAGCGCCTGTCTTGCGGGAGACACAGATACGCAGTATTTT
TRBJ1-2 NA NA 15 TRBV7-2 CASSLGSGINYGYTF TGTGCCAGCAGCTTAGGGTCAGGGATTAACTATGGCTACACCTTC
TRBJ2-7 NA once 11 TRBV10-3 CAARGGDEQYF TGTGCCGCTAGGGGAGGCGACGAGCAGTACTTC
TRBJ2-1 NA NA 15 TRBV28 CASSLPLSSYNEQFF TGTGCCAGCAGTTTACCGCTTAGCTCCTACAATGAGCAGTTCTTC
TRBJ2-7 NA NA 13 TRBV7-3 CASSLGARYEQYF TGTGCCAGCAGCTTAGGAGCTCGGTACGAGCAGTACTTC
TRBJ2-7 TRBD2 NA 14 TRBV5-1 CASSLTSGEYEQYF TGCGCCAGCAGCCTGACTAGCGGGGAGTACGAGCAGTACTTC
TRBJ1-2 TRBD1 NA 15 TRBV19 CASSIPGQGDYGYTF TGTGCCAGTAGTATACCGGGACAGGGCGACTATGGCTACACCTTC
TRBJ1-3 TRBD1 once 15 TRBV10-2 CASSDPGQPRNTIYF TGCGCCAGCAGTGATCCGGGACAGCCGAGGAACACCATATATTTT
TRBJ1-1 NA once 13 TRBV6-5 CASKRQQYTEAFF TGTGCCAGCAAGAGGCAGCAGTACACTGAAGCTTTCTTT
TRBJ2-2 TRBD1 NA 16 TRBV5-6 CASSLGTGGNTGELFF TGTGCCAGCAGCTTAGGAACAGGGGGAAACACCGGGGAGCTGTTTTTT
TRBJ1-6 NA NA 15 TRBV11-3 CASSLDSGRNSPLHF TGTGCCAGCAGCTTAGATTCAGGGCGGAATTCACCCCTCCACTTT
TRBJ1-2 NA NA 15 TRBV7-9 CASSSIRTGDYGYTF TGTGCCAGCAGCTCAATCAGGACCGGGGACTATGGCTACACCTTC
TRBJ2-5 NA NA 12 TRBV3-1/TRBV3-2 CASRDSQETQYF TGTGCCAGCAGGGACAGCCAAGAGACCCAGTACTTC
TRBJ2-7 NA NA 15 TRBV9 CASSVAAGALYEQYF TGTGCCAGCAGCGTAGCGGCGGGCGCGCTCTACGAGCAGTACTTC
TRBJ1-1 NA once 14 TRBV6-5 CASTPGTSNTEAFF TGTGCCAGCACCCCCGGGACATCGAACACTGAAGCTTTCTTT
TRBJ2-5 NA NA 14 TRBV3-1/TRBV3-2 CASSQGGTQETQYF TGTGCCAGCAGCCAAGGAGGGACTCAAGAGACCCAGTACTTC
TRBJ2-1 TRBD2 NA 15 TRBV28 CASSSLAGGVDEQFF TGTGCCAGCAGTTCTCTAGCGGGAGGGGTGGATGAGCAGTTCTTC
TRBJ2-1 TRBD2 NA 16 TRBV18 CASSPPSGSSYNEQFF TGTGCCAGCTCACCACCAAGCGGGAGCTCCTACAATGAGCAGTTCTTC
TRBJ2-1 TRBD2 NA 16 TRBV7-3 CASSSTGLAGYNEQFF TGTGCCAGCAGCTCTACGGGACTAGCGGGATACAATGAGCAGTTCTTC
TRBJ2-2 NA once 14 TRBV3-1/TRBV3-2 CASRPGLTTGELFF TGTGCCAGCCGACCGGGACTTACCACCGGGGAGCTGTTTTTT